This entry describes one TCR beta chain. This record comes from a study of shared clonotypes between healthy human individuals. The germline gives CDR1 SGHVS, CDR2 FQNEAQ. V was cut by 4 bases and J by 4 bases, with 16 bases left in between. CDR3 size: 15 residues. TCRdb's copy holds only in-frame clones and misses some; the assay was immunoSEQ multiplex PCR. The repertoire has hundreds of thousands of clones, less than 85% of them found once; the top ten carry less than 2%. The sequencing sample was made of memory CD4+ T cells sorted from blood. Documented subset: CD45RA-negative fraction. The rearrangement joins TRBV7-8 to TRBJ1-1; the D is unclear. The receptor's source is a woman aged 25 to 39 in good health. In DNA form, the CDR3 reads TGTGCCAGCAGCTCCCGGGAGGGCTCTTCCACTGAAGCTTTCTTT. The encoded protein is CASSSREGSSTEAFF.